The entry that follows covers one TCR beta chain sequence. The junction shows a germline mismatch at one end, possibly a read error. Next came a second PCR, run for about 7 to 11 cycles, which used a sample-barcoded 5' primer along with a J-beta primer mix. TCRdb reprocessed the 5' RACE reads via MiXCR and lists one record per CDR3 protein. There are 450,000 to 600,000 distinct CDR3 sequences in the sample; 25% to 35% occur only once, and approximately 3.3% lies in the top ten. The data are from a study of blood T cells in healthy people across ages. The CDR3 runs 16 residues. Another study also made use of these data, one on T cells of mothers and their children.

This sequence originates from a boy younger than 10 in good health. Specimen: blood. The V call is TRBV12-3 or TRBV12-4, the J call TRBJ2-1; TRBD1 might be the D (5 bases). The CDR3 coding sequence is TGTGCCGGCAGCCCTGTGGCTTCAGGGAACTACAATGAGCAGTTCTTC. This encodes CAGSPVASGNYNEQFF.